This is a list of T cell receptor beta chains from one sample in a study of blood T cell repertoires in COVID-19. Clones were read by immunoSEQ multiplex PCR, and TCRdb kept only the in-frame ones, dropping some. The sample consists of about 52,000 clones, roughly 87% of them appearing once. Sequencing was carried out using peripheral blood. Receptors were obtained from a human donor in a cohort sampled during active COVID-19. Each CDR3 is given with its conserved first and last residue. A D gene is named only where the DNA matches it firmly. Clone size is given for some rows only: seen once, a few or many times, or a class if the clone is expanded.

j_call cdr3_length clone_size v_call d_call cdr3_aa cdr3_nt
TRBJ1-2 15 - TRBV19 - CASSADSAMGYGYTF TGTGCCAGTAGTGCCGACTCCGCAATGGGCTATGGCTACACCTTC
TRBJ2-3 16 - TRBV24-1 - CATSDRTATSTDTQYF TGTGCCACCAGTGACCGGACAGCCACTAGCACAGATACGCAGTATTTT
TRBJ2-5 16 - TRBV11-2 TRBD2 CASSLGTSGLQETQYF TGTGCCAGCAGCCTTGGCACTAGCGGGTTACAAGAGACCCAGTACTTC
TRBJ2-7 15 - TRBV7-8 TRBD2 CASSPWTSGNYEQYF TGTGCCAGCAGCCCATGGACTAGCGGGAACTACGAGCAGTACTTC
TRBJ1-4 14 - TRBV19 - CASSRRPGSEKLFF TGTGCCAGTAGTCGGAGGCCAGGTAGTGAAAAACTGTTTTTT
TRBJ2-7 14 - TRBV18 - CASSPNLGDYEQYF TGTGCCAGCTCACCTAATCTCGGGGACTACGAGCAGTACTTC
TRBJ2-2 14 once TRBV6-4 - CASSDQVGTGELFF TGTGCCAGCAGTGACCAGGTTGGCACCGGGGAGCTGTTTTTT
TRBJ2-1 15 - TRBV12-5 - CASGLGQSFYNEQFF TGTGCTAGTGGTTTGGGCCAGTCATTCTACAATGAGCAGTTCTTC
TRBJ2-7 15 - TRBV18 TRBD2 CASSPISGGSNEQYF TGTGCCAGCTCACCTATTAGCGGGGGATCGAACGAGCAGTACTTC
TRBJ2-7 15 - TRBV11-2 TRBD2 CASSLGLAGSYEQYF TGTGCCAGCAGCTTAGGACTAGCGGGATCCTACGAGCAGTACTTC
TRBJ1-6 12 - TRBV14 - CASAGYNSPLHF TGTGCGAGCGCAGGGTATAATTCACCCCTCCACTTT
TRBJ2-7 12 - TRBV3-1/TRBV3-2 - CASSQEEYEQYF TGTGCCAGCAGCCAAGAGGAGTACGAGCAGTACTTC
TRBJ2-6 15 - TRBV5-1 - CASRGFLSGANVLTF TGCGCCAGCCGAGGGTTCCTCTCTGGGGCCAACGTCCTGACTTTC
TRBJ2-2 15 - TRBV7-6 TRBD1 CASSRDRVATGELFF TGTGCCAGCAGCCGGGACAGGGTGGCCACCGGGGAGCTGTTTTTT
TRBJ2-5 14 - TRBV7-9 TRBD1 CASSSGTEQETQYF TGTGCCAGCAGCTCAGGGACAGAGCAAGAGACCCAGTACTTC
TRBJ2-1 16 - TRBV5-5 TRBD1 CASSLEWDRADDVQFF TGTGCCAGCAGCTTGGAGTGGGACAGGGCGGATGACGTGCAGTTCTTC
TRBJ1-6 14 - TRBV30 - CAWSVGADNSPLHF TGTGCCTGGAGTGTAGGGGCAGATAATTCACCCCTCCACTTT
TRBJ1-6 16 - TRBV2 - CASRREGITYNSPLHF TGTGCCAGCAGGAGGGAAGGGATTACCTATAATTCACCCCTCCACTTT
TRBJ1-5 13 - TRBV19 - CASSTGGNQPQHF TGTGCCAGTAGTACGGGTGGCAATCAGCCCCAGCATTTT
TRBJ2-3 16 - TRBV9 TRBD2 CASSTTSGRALDTQYF TGTGCCAGCAGCACCACTAGCGGGAGGGCCTTAGATACGCAGTATTTT
TRBJ2-7 15 - TRBV6-6 TRBD2 CASSGTSGLSYEQYF TGTGCCAGCAGTGGGACTAGCGGGCTCTCCTACGAGCAGTACTTC
TRBJ2-7 15 - TRBV19 TRBD2 CASSMGLAGVPEQYF TGTGCCAGTAGTATGGGACTAGCGGGAGTCCCCGAGCAGTACTTC
TRBJ2-1 13 - TRBV28 - CASSLGGHNEQFF TGTGCCAGCAGTTTGGGGGGGCACAATGAGCAGTTCTTC
TRBJ1-4 13 - TRBV7-3 - CASSPRRGEKLFF TGTGCCAGCAGCCCCCGACGGGGGGAAAAACTGTTTTTT